Following are 5 T cell receptor beta chains from one sample sequenced in a study of blood T cell repertoires in COVID-19. The assay was immunoSEQ multiplex PCR, and TCRdb's table has in-frame clones only and misses some. The data contain 250,000 to 300,000 clones, 86% of them singletons. The specimen was peripheral blood. The receptors derive from a woman between 25 and 40 years old with COVID-19, enrolled during active disease.

The J gene is TRBJ2-5, the V gene TRBV5-1; D possibly corresponds to TRBD2 (7 bases). The CDR3 covers 16 residues. V lost 0 bases and J lost 1, with 13 bases in between. The germline gives CDR1 SGHRS, CDR2 YFSETQ. The CDR3 loop reads CASSLAGGGVQETQYF. The DNA for the CDR3 is TGCGCCAGCAGCTTGGCTGGCGGGGGCGTCCAAGAGACCCAGTACTTC.

This chain connects TRBV4-1 to TRBJ2-5; weak D call: TRBD2 (6 bases). This CDR3 contains 19 residues. Germline CDR1 reads MGHRA; CDR2 reads YSYEKL. With 4 bases removed from V and 5 bases from J, the gap between germline ends came to 29 bases. The DNA of the CDR3 is TGCGCCAGCAGCCGCCCCCCGGAGGAGGGTTTTAGCAGGTCTGAGACCCAGTACTTC. As protein: CASSRPPEEGFSRSETQYF.

The genes are TRBV10-3 and TRBJ2-5; 9 bases are a match to TRBD2. The CDR3 has 14 residues. The V segment lost 6 bases and the J segment 5 bases; nucleotides outside the gene matches: 7. The germline CDR1 and CDR2 sequences are ENHRY and SYGVKD. CDR3: CAIRDGTSRETQYF. CDR3 bases: TGTGCCATCAGGGACGGGACTAGCAGGGAGACCCAGTACTTC.

This chain uses TRBV5-6 with TRBJ1-5, with 10 bases that match TRBD1. Germline V gene sequence: CDR1 SGHDT, CDR2 YYEEEE. Trimming removed 2 bases from V and 5 bases from J; junction bases left unmatched: 7. The CDR3 consists of 16 residues. CDR3 DNA: TGTGCCAGCAGCTTTGGCGGGACAGGGGTGGATCAGCCCCAGCATTTT. It is translated as CASSFGGTGVDQPQHF.

The chain is built from TRBV30 and TRBJ2-7, with D possibly being TRBD2 (5 bases). Trimming cost V 1 base and J 3 bases, with 13 bases left between them. CDR1 GTSNPN and CDR2 SVGIG come from the germline V gene (reference sequence). The CDR3 runs to 14 residues. DNA of the CDR3: TGTGCCTGGAGTGGGGTGTTTGGACTCTACGAGCAGTACTTC. Protein sequence: CAWSGVFGLYEQYF.